This T cell receptor beta chain derives from a study of cytomegalovirus exposure and HLA in healthy donors (dated by TCRdb to about 2017). In the study overall: An earlier analysis of 587 of the donors reported approximately 260 Gb of sequence data and about 120 million unique TCR beta sequences obtained from 150 million to 200 million T cells. The T cell repertoires of roughly 660 subjects were profiled by immunosequencing and related to cytomegalovirus serostatus. Genome-wide SNP genotypes for about 60% of the roughly 700 donors were used in a later genetic analysis, which treated that subset as a discovery cohort. Of the roughly 400 genotyped donors, 65% to 90% fell in the genetic ancestry cluster associated with self-reported Caucasian donors. The study aimed to test whether signatures of past pathogen exposure could be identified by cataloging public T cell receptors. HLA typing included class I and class II loci at four-digit resolution. In the later analysis, no new phenotypic data were used to find candidate immune exposures; instead, reliance was placed on TCR beta sequences and their occurrence across donors. Donor age, sex, ethnicity and CMV serostatus were collected together with the repertoire data. Across around 400 genotyped donors of the cohort, an average of about 240,000 unique TCR beta nucleotide sequences per donor were sequenced, and approximately 17% of those sequences were non-productive. Along with the 666-subject first cohort, a separate validation cohort of about 110 different subjects was used. Because of strong linkage in the cohort, 4 to 6 DR-DQ haplotypes were treated as single units for association and clustering. High-throughput TCR immunosequencing, statistical association of individual TCRs with disease status, and machine learning were combined to predict cytomegalovirus infection status. To decide whether each TCR beta V gene segment behaved as functional or pseudogenic, an earlier analysis of nearly 600 of the donors relied on high-throughput TCR beta sequencing. Typing coverage differed by locus: A, B, C, DRB1 and DQB1 were typed in roughly 629-630 donors, DQA1 in around 500, DPA1 in around 600, and DPB1 in 400 to 490. Roughly 300 gigabases of sequencing data and 80 million or so unique TCR sequences were included in an early release covering roughly 600 HLA-typed donors. To study patterns of TCR occurrence, a later analysis re-analyzed previously published TCR beta repertoires from 666 donors and added high-resolution HLA genotyping. Every discovery cohort repertoire had been produced on one sequencing platform.

The library was obtained by the immunoSEQ multiplex PCR assay. The multiplex PCR relied on a mix of 60 forward primers for TCR Vbeta segments and 13 reverse primers for TCR Jbeta segments. The CDR3 region of rearranged TCR beta genes was amplified from genomic DNA with a multiplex PCR assay. Amplified TCR beta libraries were sequenced as 87-base-pair reads on the Illumina HiSeq System. As for the original processing: Across the 640 or so repertoires, a later analysis counted tens of millions of unique TCR beta chains, around 11 million of which were shared by at least two donors. To remove PCR and sequencing errors, raw reads were error-corrected and collapsed into unique sequences using a nearest-neighbor algorithm that merged closely related sequences. To assign V, D and J gene segments, CDR3 sequences were aligned to IMGT reference sequences. For a sequence to be retained, at least a six-nucleotide match to both a V gene segment and a J gene segment was required. A rearrangement was called productive if the CDR3 had no stop codons and remained in frame with V and J, and every other rearrangement was called non-productive. Following IMGT convention, CDR3 was defined as the stretch from the second conserved V-encoded cysteine to the conserved J-encoded phenylalanine. The earlier analysis of about 500 of the donors excluded sequences that lacked an unambiguous match to a single V gene segment. An earlier analysis of 500 to 700 of the donors classified V segments as functional when productive rearrangements were above 56.7% and as segregating when the standard deviation between donors was above 5%. To diagnose cytomegalovirus status from the catalog of TCR beta chain sequences, a statistical classification framework was built. A later analysis assigned V and J genes by comparing TCR nucleotide sequences with IMGT/GENE-DB human TR gene sequences. A later analysis assigned CDR3 sequences and most-parsimonious VDJ recombination scenarios with the TCRdist pipeline. In a later analysis, every TCR beta chain was defined by the combination of its CDR3 amino acid sequence and its V-gene family, and reads without a unique V-gene family were dropped. As a way to deal with suspected cross-contamination and a sequencing artifact, a later analysis dropped 450 to 600 nucleotide sequences that were highly shared and had low generation probability. In a later analysis, a clonal expansion index was calculated for each public chain from normalized within-repertoire ranks of inferred template counts. Generation probabilities in a later analysis came from a VDJ recombination model fitted to out-of-frame rearrangements, and those results were checked against IGoR. In a later analysis, hypergeometric tests were used to score TCR-TCR, TCR-HLA and TCR-CMV co-occurrence, with a repertoire-size bias correction applied to TCR pairs. To estimate false discovery rates, a later analysis permuted the HLA or CMV assignments 20 times. In a later analysis, co-occurring TCRs were grouped with DBSCAN, and TCRdist sequence similarity was added when clustering was performed within HLA-allele-positive subsets. Co-occurrence clustering excluded repertoires with fewer than 30,000 or more than 120,000 public chains, plus five with anomalous nucleotide sharing. The immuneACCESS repertoire file appears here via TCRdb, limited to in-frame rearrangements. These files lack a portion of the clones; in checked studies, under half of the deficit traces to unresolved V genes, and the cause of the others is not known. V and J calls and clone size follow that table, whereas D and trimming were derived from the DNA. This sample holds some 100,000 clones; 76% were observed only once. About 8% of the sample is in the top ten clones.

In total, approximately 610 healthy bone marrow donors made up the cohort. All cohort members were sampled while nominally healthy, although unrecorded immune exposures were likely present. The donor tested CMV seropositive, placing the donor among the approximately 290 seropositive members of the cohort. A peripheral blood sample was provided by each donor, and peripheral blood mononuclear cells were used for TCR beta sequencing. Genomic DNA extraction from the blood cell samples was performed with the Qiagen DNeasy Blood Extraction Kit. General study outcomes and caveats: The study gave a list of over 150 TCR beta chains associated with cytomegalovirus. Most TCR sequences were seen in very few donors, while some public TCRs were found in many individuals. The 87-base-pair reads could not distinguish some IMGT-functional V segments, including TRBV6-2 and TRBV6-3, so those segments were excluded. A later analysis found that TCR association rates varied across HLA loci, with DRB1 alleles showing the most associated TCRs and HLA-C alleles the fewest. A later analysis associated 15,000 to 20,000 TCR beta sequences with specific HLA alleles at a false discovery rate of 0.05. Strong co-occurrence of HLA alleles, especially DR and DQ, made assigning TCR associations to individual alleles difficult. Roughly 17 rarely observed V segments, including chromosome 9 orphons, were excluded from the earlier analysis of 550 to 700 of the donors because counts were too low. A cluster of highly shared sequence variants was judged likely to represent a technical artifact of the sequencing pipeline. Only TCR beta chains were sequenced in this cohort, and the absence of alpha or paired-chain data limited detectable features. According to a later genetic analysis, donors in an Asian-associated ancestry cluster had fewer N-insertions in productive TCRs than the approximately 610-donor mean. V-gene and J-gene trimming of TCR beta chains was associated with a missense DCLRE1C variant in a later genetic analysis, and the association was replicated in an independent cohort. Linkage disequilibrium might explain the correlated functional status among segregating V segments, but an unknown experimental factor could not be excluded. In both the original and validation cohorts, the classifier was reported to diagnose cytomegalovirus status with high specificity and sensitivity. Several of the top co-occurrence clusters appeared to be linked to parvovirus B19, influenza, CMV and Epstein-Barr virus, according to a later analysis. Most CMV-associated TCR beta chains appeared to be HLA-restricted in a later analysis, and the HLA associations seemed to be driven largely by CMV exposure. A further reported finding was that TCR beta sequences accurately predicted the HLA-A and HLA-B alleles for most subjects in the first cohort. Compared with equally common non-associated chains, HLA-associated TCR beta chains in a later analysis were more clonally expanded and had lower generation probabilities. In vitro tests confirmed that a few of the cytomegalovirus-associated TCR beta chains recognize cytomegalovirus antigens. For the cohort, immune exposure information was limited to CMV serostatus. Roughly uniform sequencing depth across donors was assumed in presence/absence analyses, although this assumption may not hold. Broadly in line with IMGT annotations, most TCR beta V segments showed up in productive rearrangements about 87% or about 30% of the time in an earlier analysis of 587 of the donors. Because HLA typing was missing for some donors at each locus, association tests included only the typed subset. The authors suggested that the approach could potentially be generalized to other disease states and immunological phenotypes.

Taken from cysteine to phenylalanine, the CDR3 has 15 residues. The sequence is cut down to CDR3 DNA, 45 bases in frame from base 1. CDR1 and CDR2, looked up from the germline V gene, are SGHTA and FQGNSA. V lost 1 base and J lost 8 bases, and the count of bases not matched to a germline gene is 6. Notes on this clone: This receptor's antigen is unknown. No base quality values were provided; no much bigger clone lies one nucleotide off.

Recombination connected TRBV7-2 to TRBJ2-1; TRBD2 matches 9 bases in the middle. The sequence was collected from a woman aged 45-65 years in good health and CMV-seropositive. The sample was PBMCs. CDR3 region: CASSLGGGGVDEQFF. The DNA sequence is TGTGCCAGCAGCTTAGGGGGCGGGGGGGTCGATGAGCAGTTCTTC.